This T cell receptor (beta chain) is drawn from a study of blood T cell repertoires in COVID-19. Study overall: Some COVID-19 samples were acute and others convalescent; all came from the United States, Italy and Spain. T cells, B-cell-depleted T cells, or PBMCs provided the cDNA or gDNA that served as material.

The method was immunoSEQ multiplex PCR; TCRdb's version includes in-frame clones alone and lacks a portion of them. The sample has about 160,000 clones, 79% seen once; the top ten hold about 7.8%. The CDR3 covers 14 residues. Germline CDR1 and CDR2: SGHRS and YFSETQ. Trimming took off 0 bases at V and 3 bases at J, with 9 bases between the two ends. The TCR originated in a woman aged 60-75 years with COVID-19, enrolled during active disease. Sequencing was carried out using peripheral blood. The chain has TRBV5-1 and TRBJ2-5; D uncertain. CDR3 sequence: CASSLEEWEETQYF. DNA for the CDR3: TGCGCCAGCAGCTTGGAGGAGTGGGAAGAGACCCAGTACTTC.